These 17 T cell receptor beta chains originate from one sample sequenced in a study of T-cell reconstitution after alpha-beta-depleted transplantation in children. Unique molecular identifiers were incorporated into the prepared TCRbeta library. TCRdb recomputed calls from the PCR reads with MiXCR, one row per CDR3 protein. The sample holds about 690,000 distinct CDR3 sequences, around 17% seen once. The material sequenced was PBMCs from the stem cell graft donor, taken from the stem cell graft. Every receptor here comes from a human donor who donated a stem cell graft to a child with acute myeloid leukemia.

A few counts support this clonotype. The V call is TRBV7-8, the J call TRBJ2-2; D possibly corresponds to TRBD2 (7 bases). Germline V gene data show CDR1 as SGHVS and CDR2 as FQNEAQ. The CDR3 consists of 16 residues. V lost 4 bases and J 0 bases, leaving 12 bases between the germline ends. CDR3 coding DNA: TGTGCCAGCAGCTGGGGGGGGCGCCCGAACACCGGGGAGCTGTTTTTT. This gives the protein CASSWGGRPNTGELFF.

The chain recombines TRBV9 with TRBJ2-1, with 12 bases fitting TRBD1. CDR1 is SGDLS, CDR2 YYNGEE, per germline. J was trimmed by 4 bases and V by 4 bases; bases with no gene match: 6. This CDR3 has 16 amino acids. CDR3 region: CASSPAGQGAYNEQFF. CDR3 DNA: TGTGCCAGCAGCCCAGCGGGACAGGGGGCTTACAATGAGCAGTTCTTC.

The genes are TRBV7-2 and TRBJ2-4; D remains unclear. The germline V gene encodes CDR1 SGHTA and CDR2 FQGNSA. Trimming took 5 bases from V and 0 from J, leaving 11 bases between them. The CDR3 contains 15 residues. Here the CDR3 reads CASSPQSLAKNIQYF. The DNA for the CDR3 is TGTGCCAGCAGCCCACAGAGCCTAGCCAAAAACATTCAGTACTTC.

Notes on this clonotype: At one end the junction does not follow the germline gene, possibly because of a read error. The chain is built from TRBV20-1 and TRBJ2-3, with TRBD2 matching 10 bases. Germline V CDR1 and CDR2: DFQATT, SNEGSKA (reference sequence). The CDR3 is 17 residues long. The CDR3 loop reads CCARAPILAGNTDTQYF. CDR3 DNA sequence: TGCTGTGCTAGGGCACCTATACTAGCGGGGAATACGGATACGCAGTATTTT.

In this sample, this clonotype turned up many times. V usage is TRBV4-2 and J usage is TRBJ1-6, with D possibly matching TRBD1 (5 bases). The CDR3 is made up of 14 amino acids. Trimming shortened V by 4 bases and J by 6 bases, and 10 bases separated the two germline ends. From germline, CDR1 is LGHNA and CDR2 YNFKEQ. CDR3 nucleotides: TGTGCCAGCAGCCCGACGGGGCTTAATTCACCCCTCCACTTT. This sequence encodes CASSPTGLNSPLHF.

J is TRBJ2-3 and V is TRBV11-2; TRBD2 aligns across 10 bases. Germline V gene lookup returns CDR1 SGHAT and CDR2 FQNNGV. The trim removed 4 bases at V and 1 base at J, leaving 5 bases unmatched. This CDR3 contains 16 residues. DNA for the CDR3: TGTGCCAGCAGCTCACTTACTAGCGGGGGCACAGATACGCAGTATTTT. This encodes CASSSLTSGGTDTQYF.

The chain recombines TRBV7-9 with TRBJ1-3; D is uncertain. In germline, CDR1 is SEHNR, CDR2 FQNEAQ (reference sequence). Trimming pared 1 base from V and 0 bases from J, leaving 13 bases between. The CDR3 covers 17 residues. CDR3 in amino acids: CASSLEESHYSGNTIYF. The DNA for the CDR3 is TGTGCCAGCAGCTTAGAGGAGTCCCATTACTCTGGAAACACCATATATTTT.

V and J are TRBV7-9 and TRBJ1-3; D is possibly TRBD1 (5 bases). Trimming took off 3 bases at V and 8 bases at J, with 11 bases between the two ends. This CDR3 is built from 13 residues. Germline CDR1 is SEHNR and CDR2 is FQNEAQ (reference sequence). DNA for the CDR3: TGTGCCAGCAGCTTTCCCGGGGGTTACACCATATATTTT. This sequence encodes CASSFPGGYTIYF.

This clonotype was seen ten or more times. This rearrangement joins TRBV29-1 to TRBJ1-2; TRBD1 agrees at 7 bases. J gave up 12 bases and V 5 bases, and 9 bases lay outside the gene matches. Looked up from germline, CDR1 is SQVTM and CDR2 is ANQGSEA. The CDR3 is made up of 11 amino acids. The CDR3 loop is CSVNRGWVNTF. CDR3 DNA: TGCAGCGTTAACAGGGGATGGGTAAACACCTTC.

The chain links TRBV23-1 to TRBJ2-2; D gene uncertain. TRBV23-1 belongs to the ORF category, with a function that is uncertain. The CDR3 covers 16 residues. V lost 4 bases and J 0 bases, leaving 12 bases between the germline ends. The CDR3 sequence: CASSRRLTANTGELFF. The CDR3 DNA is TGCGCCAGCAGTCGCAGACTCACAGCGAACACCGGGGAGCTGTTTTTT.

This clonotype was counted at least ten times. The CDR3 protein is CSARDHGFSNYGYTF. The DNA of the CDR3 is TGCAGTGCTAGAGATCACGGGTTCTCTAACTATGGCTACACCTTC. The chain combines TRBV20-1 with TRBJ1-2; no definite D call. The ends were cut back, 0 bases at V and 0 bases at J, with 11 bases in the middle. Germline loops: CDR1 DFQATT, CDR2 SNEGSKA (reference sequence). There are 15 residues in the CDR3.

This clonotype was seen only once. The chain's CDR3 is CASSLPGEGPQHF. The CDR3, as DNA: TGTGCCAGCAGCTTGCCGGGGGAGGGGCCCCAGCATTTT. The gene calls are TRBV5-4 and TRBJ1-5; TRBD1 is a possible D gene (5 bases). With 1 base removed from V and 9 bases from J, the gap between germline ends came to 11 bases. The CDR3 is 13 amino acids. Germline loops: CDR1 SGHNT, CDR2 YYREEE (reference sequence).

This clonotype was found many times. This chain links TRBV5-1 with TRBJ2-7; 7 bases fit TRBD1. Germline V gene data show CDR1 as SGHRS and CDR2 as YFSETQ. The trim removed 2 bases at V and 0 bases at J, leaving 8 bases unmatched. This CDR3 spans 16 amino acids. The DNA of the CDR3 is TGCGCCAGCAGCTTAAACAGGGGATCAACCTCCTACGAGCAGTACTTC. As protein: CASSLNRGSTSYEQYF.

This clonotype has a handful of counts. This chain uses TRBV11-1 with TRBJ2-6, with 7 bases fitting TRBD1. Germline loops: CDR1 SGHAT, CDR2 FQDESV (reference sequence). This CDR3 contains 18 residues. V shed 4 bases and J 0 bases; nucleotides not matched to a gene: 9. CDR3 in DNA: TGTGCCAGCAGCTCCAGAGGACAGGCCCTCTCTGGGGCCAACGTCCTGACTTTC. Translating it yields CASSSRGQALSGANVLTF.

This clonotype was seen ten or more times. V is TRBV6-5 and J is TRBJ1-2; no reliable D call. Germline CDR1 and CDR2: MNHEY and SVGAGI. V dropped 2 bases and J dropped 0 bases, with 13 bases sitting between them. CDR3 size: 16 residues. CDR3 sequence (DNA): TGTGCCAGCAGTTACGGCGCCGGAGGAACTAACTATGGCTACACCTTC. Its protein is CASSYGAGGTNYGYTF.

In its sample, this clonotype was seen many times. The V and J genes are TRBV29-1 and TRBJ1-1; 8 bases map to TRBD1. The junction had 9 bases not matched to a gene; V was cut back by 7 bases and J by 5 bases. Germline V lookup: CDR1 SQVTM, CDR2 ANQGSEA. CDR3 size: 13 residues. CDR3 sequence: CSGKTGGGTEAFF. The CDR3 coding sequence is TGCAGCGGGAAAACAGGGGGAGGTACTGAAGCTTTCTTT.

The gene calls are TRBV3-1 and TRBJ1-4; no reliable D call. CDR1 and CDR2 (germline): LGHDT, YNNKEL (reference sequence). The CDR3 runs 12 residues. V lost 5 bases to trimming and J lost 10 bases, with 11 bases between them. The DNA of the CDR3 is TGTGCCAGCAGCGCGGACGTTGCAAAACTGTTTTTT. Translating it yields CASSADVAKLFF.